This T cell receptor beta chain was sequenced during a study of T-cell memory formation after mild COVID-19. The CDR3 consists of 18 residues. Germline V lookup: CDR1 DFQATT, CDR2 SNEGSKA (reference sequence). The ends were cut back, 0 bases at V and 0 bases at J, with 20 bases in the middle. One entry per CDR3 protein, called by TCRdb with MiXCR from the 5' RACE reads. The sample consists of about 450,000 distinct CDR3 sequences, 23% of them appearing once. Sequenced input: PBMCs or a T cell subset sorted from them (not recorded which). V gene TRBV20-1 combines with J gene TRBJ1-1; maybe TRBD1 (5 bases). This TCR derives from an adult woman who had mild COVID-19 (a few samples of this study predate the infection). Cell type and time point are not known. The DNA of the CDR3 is TGCAGTGCTAGAGATAAGGCCCAAGGGGTCATGTTGAACACTGAAGCTTTCTTT. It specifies CSARDKAQGVMLNTEAFF.